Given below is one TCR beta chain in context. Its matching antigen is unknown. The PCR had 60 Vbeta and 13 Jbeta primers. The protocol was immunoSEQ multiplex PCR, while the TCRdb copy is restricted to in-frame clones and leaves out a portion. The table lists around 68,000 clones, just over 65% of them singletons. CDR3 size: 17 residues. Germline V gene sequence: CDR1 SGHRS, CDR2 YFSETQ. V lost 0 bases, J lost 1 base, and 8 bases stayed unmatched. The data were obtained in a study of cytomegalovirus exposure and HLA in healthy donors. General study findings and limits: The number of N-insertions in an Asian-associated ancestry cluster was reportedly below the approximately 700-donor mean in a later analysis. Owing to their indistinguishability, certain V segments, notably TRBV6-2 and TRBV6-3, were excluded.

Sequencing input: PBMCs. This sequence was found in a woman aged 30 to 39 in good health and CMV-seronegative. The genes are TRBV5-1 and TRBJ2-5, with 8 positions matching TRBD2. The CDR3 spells CASSLVPQAGGQETQYF. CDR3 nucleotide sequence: TGCGCCAGCAGCTTGGTCCCACAGGCGGGGGGCCAAGAGACCCAGTACTTC.